The 12 T cell receptor beta chains reported below all come from one sample, sequenced in a study of T cell repertoires in cytomegalovirus infection. TCRdb re-derived calls from the reads in MiXCR, one entry per CDR3 protein. The sample has about 340,000 distinct CDR3 sequences, almost 30% seen once. These receptors have no identified antigens. Sequences were derived from cultured PBMCs, sampled from culture after CMV antigen stimulation. Every receptor here comes from a human donor in good health (CMV status not recorded). Some clones in this sample may be carry-over from other donors' samples.

The V and J genes are TRBV7-8 and TRBJ2-5; TRBD1 is a possible D gene (5 bases). Germline V gene data show CDR1 as SGHVS and CDR2 as FQNEAQ. The ends were cut back, 1 base at V and 3 bases at J, with 12 bases in the middle. The CDR3 has 15 amino acids. The CDR3 loop reads CASSLGSGKKETQYF. CDR3 coding DNA: TGTGCCAGCAGCTTAGGTTCAGGGAAGAAAGAGACCCAGTACTTC.

This clonotype was seen more than once but under ten times. V is TRBV11-2 and J is TRBJ2-7; 10 positions agree with TRBD2. Trimming took 0 bases from V and 4 from J; bases not matched to a gene: 9. The CDR3 loop spans 17 amino acids. Germline lookup yields CDR1 SGHAT and CDR2 FQNNGV. The CDR3 nucleotides are TGTGCCAGCAGCTTAGATAGGAGCGGGAGGGCCGGGTACGAGCAGTACTTC. It codes for CASSLDRSGRAGYEQYF.

The chain has TRBV11-2 and TRBJ2-7; no clear D. V dropped 2 bases and J dropped 2 bases, with 13 bases sitting between them. The CDR3 length is 15 residues. Germline V gene lookup returns CDR1 SGHAT and CDR2 FQNNGV. The CDR3 DNA is TGTGCCAGCAGCTTAATTAAGGAAGACCCCTACGAGCAGTACTTC. Translated, it gives CASSLIKEDPYEQYF.

This clonotype was counted once. The V and J genes are TRBV7-6 and TRBJ2-5; 10 bases align to TRBD1. CDR1 and CDR2 (germline): SGHVS, FNYEAQ. The V gene end was trimmed by 5 bases and the J gene end by 2 bases; junction bases not matched to a gene: 5. The CDR3 consists of 15 residues. The CDR3 sequence is CASSRGQGFQETQYF. For the CDR3, the DNA is TGTGCCAGCAGCCGGGGACAGGGGTTTCAAGAGACCCAGTACTTC.

V is TRBV12-3 or TRBV12-4 and J is TRBJ2-1; TRBD2 matches at 7 bases. The CDR3 totals 14 residues. The V and J ends lost 7 bases and 7 bases, in that order; junction bases with no gene match: 10. The CDR3 DNA is TGTGCCAGCACCTCGTCGGGGGGTTCGAATGAGCAGTTCTTC. This sequence encodes CASTSSGGSNEQFF.

In this sample, this clonotype turned up a few times. The chain employs TRBV19 and TRBJ1-2; no firm D call. The germline CDR1 and CDR2 sequences are LNHDA and SQIVND (reference sequence). The CDR3 length is 12 residues. V was pared by 7 bases and J by 4 bases, with 10 bases between. The CDR3 sequence is CASKGRTYGYTF. Written as DNA, the CDR3 is TGTGCCAGTAAAGGCAGGACCTATGGCTACACCTTC.

This clonotype appeared a few times. This chain uses TRBV7-8 with TRBJ2-5; 9 nucleotides agree with TRBD1. The J segment lost 3 bases and the V segment lost 5 bases, leaving 4 bases of the junction unmatched. CDR1 and CDR2 (germline): SGHVS, FQNEAQ. There are 14 residues in the CDR3. The CDR3 nucleotides read TGTGCCAGCAGCAAGGACAGGGGAAAAGAGACCCAGTACTTC. Translation gives CASSKDRGKETQYF.

A few counts support this clonotype. J is TRBJ2-3 and V is TRBV6-8, with D unresolved. CDR3 length: 14 residues. V lost 2 bases, J lost 5 bases, and 11 bases lay in between. Germline lookup yields CDR1 MNHGY and CDR2 SAAAGT. CDR3 region: CASSYPMTGDTQYF. In DNA form, the CDR3 reads TGTGCCAGCAGTTACCCCATGACGGGAGATACGCAGTATTTT.

This chain links TRBV29-1 with TRBJ2-7; 7 nucleotides align to TRBD2. Trimming removed 2 bases from V and 6 bases from J; junction bases left unmatched: 4. This CDR3 has 12 amino acids. The germline gives CDR1 SQVTM, CDR2 ANQGSEA. CDR3 DNA: TGCAGCGTTGAAAAAACGGGGGGCGAGCAGTACTTC. It specifies CSVEKTGGEQYF.

The gene calls are TRBV11-2 and TRBJ1-2; 9 bases are shared with TRBD1. J lost 7 bases, V lost 3 bases, and 3 bases had no gene match. The germline V gene encodes CDR1 SGHAT and CDR2 FQNNGV. The CDR3 sequence is 13 residues long. This CDR3 reads CASSFGTGSGYTF. The CDR3 nucleotides read TGTGCCAGCAGCTTTGGGACAGGGTCTGGCTACACCTTC. The full variable domain, in which reference TRBV11-2 and TRBJ1-2 provide the parts outside the CDR3, is EAGVAQSPRYKIIEKRQSVAFWCNPISGHATLYWYQQILGQGPKLLIQFQNNGVVDDSQLPKDRFSAERLKGVDSTLKIQPAKLEDSAVYLCASSFGTGSGYTFGSGTRLTVV.

The chain has TRBV6-2 or TRBV6-3 and TRBJ2-3; the D is unclear. Trimming removed 9 bases at V and 7 bases at J, with 14 bases between. Germline V gene sequence: CDR1 MNHEY, CDR2 SVGEGT. The CDR3 has 12 amino acids. This CDR3 reads CASGSVGNTQYF. CDR3 DNA: TGTGCCAGTGGTTCCGTGGGTAATACGCAGTATTTT.

Notes on this clonotype: Sequence at one end of the junction differs from germline and may be a read error. The chain couples TRBV5-3 to TRBJ2-2; TRBD2 agrees at 10 bases. TRBV5-3 is marked as an open reading frame, function uncertain. The length of the CDR3 is 15 residues. The CDR3 sequence is CTSSLSSGGTGELFF. CDR3 nucleotide sequence: TGCACCAGCAGCTTATCTAGCGGGGGCACCGGGGAGCTGTTTTTT.